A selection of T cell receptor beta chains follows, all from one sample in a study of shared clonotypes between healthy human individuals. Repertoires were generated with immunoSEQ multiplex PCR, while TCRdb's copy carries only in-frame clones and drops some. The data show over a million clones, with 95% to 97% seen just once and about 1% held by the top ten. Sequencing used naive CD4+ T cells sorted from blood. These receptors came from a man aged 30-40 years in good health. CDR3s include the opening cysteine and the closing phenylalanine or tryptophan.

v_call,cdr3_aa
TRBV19,CASSIVPATNEKLFF
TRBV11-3,CASSLRREYNEQFF
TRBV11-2,CATEGHVAYNEQFF
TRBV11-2,CASSLGTSVSYEQYF
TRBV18,CASSPIPGGNTGELFF
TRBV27,CASTRGGGGEQFF
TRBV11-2,CASSSLTSPYEQYF
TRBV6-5,CASSPGLRETQYF
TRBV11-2,CASSSASGRAGTDTQYF
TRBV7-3,CASSRTGTGPHNEQFF
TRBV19,CASRQGWNTEAFF
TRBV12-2,CASRPQGTYEQYF
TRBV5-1,CASSLLAMSSYNEQFF
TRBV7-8,CASSLAYRTDSYQETQYF
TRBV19,CASSITNRGRAVKSEAFF
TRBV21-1,CASSRGGPLIQETQYF
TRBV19,CASAPDPKVNEQFF
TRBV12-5,CASGLNRGGAGTDTQYF
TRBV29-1,CSAQGPVVNTEAFF
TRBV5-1,CASSRRQGAHNEQFF
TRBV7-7,CASSLHGTGNEQFF
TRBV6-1,CASSATGVSGYTF
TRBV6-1,CASSGGERTYYEQYF
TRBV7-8,CASSLVALGAGGYNEQFF
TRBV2,CASSDNTEAEKLFF
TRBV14,CASSRLAPYEQYF
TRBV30,CAWQGQINTEAFF
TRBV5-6,CASSLEPSGRGTDTQYF
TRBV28,CASSPHNEQFF
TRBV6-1,CASSVGLAGGIRSYEQYF
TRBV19,CASSTGVRLEQYF
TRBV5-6,CASSRQFEQYF
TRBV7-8,CASSPGQGNYGYTF
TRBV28,CASSEGLAYHEQYF
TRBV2,CASRGGWGGYTF
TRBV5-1,CASSLGLAGGPGDTQYF
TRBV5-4,CASSLPDRVVTEAFF